The 20 T cell receptor beta chains in this list originate from one sample, sequenced in a study of T cells in localized non-small cell lung cancer. Some clones are missing from TCRdb's copy, which holds only in-frame ones; the method was immunoSEQ multiplex PCR. Altogether around 15,000 clones are present, approximately 85% being singletons, with the ten largest covering 24%. The sequences come from peripheral blood, collected before any cancer treatment. All receptors come from a female donor older than 55 with stage I squamous cell lung carcinoma.

The rearrangement uses TRBV7-9 and TRBJ2-5; D remains ambiguous. Germline V CDR1 and CDR2: SEHNR, FQNEAQ (reference sequence). The CDR3 covers 11 residues. The germline V and J ends were trimmed by 5 bases and 9 bases, with 10 bases remaining between them. This CDR3 is CASSPERAQYF. The CDR3 nucleotides read TGTGCCAGCAGCCCCGAACGGGCCCAGTACTTC.

J is TRBJ1-2 and V is TRBV9, with a possible D match to TRBD1 (6 bases). The ends were cut back, 4 bases at V and 7 bases at J, with 14 bases in the middle. This CDR3 region has 13 residues. Germline CDR1 and CDR2: SGDLS and YYNGEE. CDR3 coding DNA: TGTGCCAGCAGCCTGGGGGGGGCGAGTGGCTACACCTTC. This codes for CASSLGGASGYTF.

CDR3 region: CASSIDSKGPVAAQYF. In DNA form, the CDR3 reads TGTGCCAGTAGTATAGATTCGAAGGGTCCAGTTGCGGCCCAGTACTTC. V usage is TRBV19 and J usage is TRBJ2-5; unclear D gene. Trimming took off 0 bases at V and 9 bases at J, with 20 bases between the two ends. The germline V gene encodes CDR1 LNHDA and CDR2 SQIVND (reference sequence). The CDR3 length is 16 residues.

A single count supports this clone. This chain uses TRBV9 with TRBJ1-2; D is undetermined. V lost 0 bases to trimming and J lost 2 bases, with 5 bases between them. The V gene's germline CDR1 is SGDLS and CDR2 YYNGEE. The CDR3 has 13 residues. The CDR3 loop is CASSVGTNYGYTF. CDR3 nucleotide sequence: TGTGCCAGCAGCGTAGGCACCAACTATGGCTACACCTTC.

The chain is built from TRBV6-6 and TRBJ1-2; D is undetermined. Between the trimmed V and J ends, which lost 5 bases and 4 bases, there was a span of 8 bases. The CDR3 has 12 residues. Germline CDR1 and CDR2: MNHNY and SVGAGI (reference sequence). The CDR3 region has the DNA TGTGCCAGCAGTCCAGCACTCTATGGCTACACCTTC. Translating gives CASSPALYGYTF.

A single count supports this clone. J is TRBJ2-1 and V is TRBV9, with D possibly being TRBD2 (6 bases). Germline V gene lookup returns CDR1 SGDLS and CDR2 YYNGEE. V lost 2 bases and J 7 bases, leaving 28 bases between the germline ends. CDR3 size: 19 residues. CDR3 region: CASSVAAGTGVGPWNEQFF. The DNA of the CDR3 is TGTGCCAGCAGCGTGGCCGCTGGGACGGGAGTAGGGCCATGGAATGAGCAGTTCTTC. The whole variable domain, filled in from reference TRBV9 and TRBJ2-1, reads DSGVTQTPKHLITATGQRVTLRCSPRSGDLSVYWYQQSLDQGLQFLIQYYNGEERAKGNILERFSAQQFPDLHSELNLSSLELGDSALYFCASSVAAGTGVGPWNEQFFGPGTRLTVL.

The V call is TRBV27, the J call TRBJ2-1; possibly TRBD2 for D (5 bases). This CDR3 is 17 amino acids long. Germline values: CDR1 MNHEY, CDR2 SMNVEV (reference sequence). Trimming pared 2 bases from V and 0 bases from J, leaving 14 bases between. CDR3 bases: TGTGCCAGCAGTTTAGACGGGCTAGCTGACTCCTACAATGAGCAGTTCTTC. This codes for CASSLDGLADSYNEQFF.

The V gene is TRBV5-1, the J gene TRBJ1-5; D is uncertain. The CDR3 totals 13 residues. V lost 2 bases and J lost 0, with 3 bases in between. Germline V lookup: CDR1 SGHRS, CDR2 YFSETQ. CDR3 sequence (DNA): TGCGCCAGCAGCTTAGGTAGCAATCAGCCCCAGCATTTT. Protein product: CASSLGSNQPQHF.

This rearrangement joins TRBV4-1 to TRBJ2-1; 10 nucleotides agree with TRBD2. This CDR3 spans 15 amino acids. V lost 0 bases and J lost 11; bases outside the gene matches: 7. Germline CDR1 MGHRA, CDR2 YSYEKL. CDR3 DNA: TGCGCCAGCAGCCAAGATGGGACTAGCGCGGAACAGCAGTTCTTC. It codes for CASSQDGTSAEQQFF.

The chain combines TRBV5-4 with TRBJ1-2; D is undetermined. The CDR3 is made up of 13 amino acids. The V end was cut by 0 bases, the J end by 5 bases, with 8 bases between. Germline loops: CDR1 SGHNT, CDR2 YYREEE (reference sequence). CDR3 region: CASSLAERYGYTF. The DNA for the CDR3 is TGTGCCAGCAGCTTGGCCGAAAGGTATGGCTACACCTTC.

V usage is TRBV5-1 and J usage is TRBJ1-1, with D uncertain. CDR1 is SGHRS and CDR2 is YFSETQ in the germline V gene. The CDR3 sequence is 14 residues long. V was shortened by 0 bases and J by 2 bases, with 8 bases between the two germline ends. The CDR3, as DNA: TGCGCCAGCAGCTTGGTTGCGGGAAACACTGAAGCTTTCTTT. Its protein product is CASSLVAGNTEAFF.

This clone appeared once. CDR3 loop: CASSLDRDTQYF. CDR3 in DNA: TGTGCCAGCAGCTTAGATAGGGATACGCAGTATTTT. This chain connects TRBV11-3 to TRBJ2-3; D remains ambiguous. CDR1 SGHNT and CDR2 YENEEA come from the germline V gene. Between the trimmed V and J ends, which lost 0 bases and 6 bases, there was a span of 4 bases. This CDR3 has 12 amino acids.

The chain recombines TRBV11-3 with TRBJ1-1, with no clear D. The germline gives CDR1 SGHNT, CDR2 YENEEA. Trimming shortened V by 5 bases and J by 1 base, and 2 bases separated the two germline ends. This CDR3 region has 11 residues. CDR3 in amino acids: CASSQNTEAFF. The DNA of the CDR3 is TGTGCCAGCAGCCAGAACACTGAAGCTTTCTTT. Drawing the rest from reference TRBV11-3 and TRBJ1-1, the complete variable domain is EAGVVQSPRYKIIEKKQPVAFWCNPISGHNTLYWYLQNLGQGPELLIRYENEEAVDDSQLPKDRFSAERLKGVDSTLKIQPAELGDSAVYLCASSQNTEAFFGQGTRLTVV.

This chain links TRBV5-6 with TRBJ2-5, with TRBD2 identical over 8 bases. CDR1 and CDR2 from the germline V gene are SGHDT and YYEEEE. Trimming removed 0 bases from V and 1 base from J; junction bases left unmatched: 5. CDR3 size: 16 residues. The CDR3: CASSLAGGPTQETQYF. The CDR3 DNA sequence: TGTGCCAGCAGCTTGGCGGGAGGGCCGACCCAAGAGACCCAGTACTTC.

The J gene is TRBJ1-1, the V gene TRBV19; perhaps TRBD1 as D (5 bases). This CDR3 comprises 15 residues. The V gene lost 5 bases and the J gene lost 1 base, with 14 bases spanning the gap. Looked up from germline, CDR1 is LNHDA and CDR2 is SQIVND (reference sequence). CDR3 in DNA: TGTGCCAGTAGTTCCCGGACGGGGGAGAACACTGAAGCTTTCTTT. Its protein product is CASSSRTGENTEAFF.

CDR3 amino acids: CASRDGTSGRIWCENIQYF. As DNA, the CDR3 is TGTGCCAGCAGGGACGGGACTAGCGGGAGGATCTGGTGCGAAAACATTCAGTACTTC. This chain links TRBV6-4 with TRBJ2-4, with TRBD2 identical over 15 bases. CDR1 is MRHNA and CDR2 is SNTAGT in the germline V gene. The CDR3 is made up of 19 amino acids. J lost 5 bases, V lost 6 bases, and 14 bases had no gene match.

J is TRBJ2-7 and V is TRBV5-6; D is unresolved. Germline CDR1 and CDR2: SGHDT and YYEEEE. The CDR3 has 12 residues. Trimming took off 1 base at V and 4 bases at J, with 6 bases between the two ends. CDR3 sequence reads: CASSLMEYEQYF. DNA for the CDR3: TGTGCCAGCAGCTTGATGGAGTACGAGCAGTACTTC.

The chain carries TRBV28 and TRBJ2-1; 7 bases agree with TRBD2. The length of the CDR3 is 16 residues. Germline CDR1 reads MDHEN; CDR2 reads SYDVKM. With 0 bases clipped from V and 8 bases from J, the junction kept 10 bases outside the gene matches. The CDR3 sequence is CASSLWAGEEGDEQFF. The CDR3 DNA follows: TGTGCCAGCAGTTTATGGGCGGGAGAGGAAGGGGATGAGCAGTTCTTC.

This chain uses TRBV6-5 with TRBJ2-3, with D possibly matching TRBD1 (5 bases). The CDR3 is made up of 16 amino acids. The germline V gene has CDR1 MNHEY and CDR2 SVGAGI. V gave up 0 bases and J gave up 0 bases, with 10 bases separating them. Here the CDR3 DNA reads TGTGCCAGCAGTTACTCGACAGAATCTAGCACAGATACGCAGTATTTT. This encodes CASSYSTESSTDTQYF.

The CDR3 is CASSGDRDGYTF. CDR3 DNA: TGCGCCAGCAGCGGGGACAGGGATGGCTACACCTTC. The rearrangement uses TRBV5-1 and TRBJ1-2, with 9 bases aligning to TRBD1. The junction had 1 base not matched to a gene; V was cut back by 4 bases and J by 6 bases. Germline V CDR1 and CDR2: SGHRS, YFSETQ. The CDR3 is 12 amino acids.